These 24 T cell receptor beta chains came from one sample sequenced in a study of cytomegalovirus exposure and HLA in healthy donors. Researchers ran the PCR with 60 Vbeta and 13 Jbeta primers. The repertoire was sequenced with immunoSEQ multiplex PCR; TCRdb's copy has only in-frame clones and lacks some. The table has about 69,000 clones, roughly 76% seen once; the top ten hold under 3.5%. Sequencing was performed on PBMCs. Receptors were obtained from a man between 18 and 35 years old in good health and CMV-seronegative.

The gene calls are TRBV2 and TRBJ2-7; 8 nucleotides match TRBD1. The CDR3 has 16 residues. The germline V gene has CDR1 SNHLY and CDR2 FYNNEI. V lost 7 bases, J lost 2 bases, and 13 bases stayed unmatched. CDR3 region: CASIVEPGTGAYEQYF. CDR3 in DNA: TGTGCCAGCATCGTAGAACCCGGGACAGGAGCCTACGAGCAGTACTTC.

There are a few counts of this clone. The CDR3 spells CASTPPQGHEQYF. The CDR3 DNA follows: TGTGCCAGCACCCCACCCCAGGGCCACGAGCAGTACTTC. The chain carries TRBV6-5 and TRBJ2-7; a possible D gene is TRBD1 (5 bases). V shed 7 bases and J shed 5 bases, with 15 bases lying between them. Germline V CDR1 and CDR2: MNHEY, SVGAGI. This CDR3 is built from 13 residues.

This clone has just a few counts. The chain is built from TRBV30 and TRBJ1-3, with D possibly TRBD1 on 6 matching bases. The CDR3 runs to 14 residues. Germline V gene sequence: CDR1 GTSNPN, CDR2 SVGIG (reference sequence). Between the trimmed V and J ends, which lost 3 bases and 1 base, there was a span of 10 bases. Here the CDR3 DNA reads TGTGCCTGGAGCAGGGGCTATTCTGGAAACACCATATATTTT. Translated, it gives CAWSRGYSGNTIYF.

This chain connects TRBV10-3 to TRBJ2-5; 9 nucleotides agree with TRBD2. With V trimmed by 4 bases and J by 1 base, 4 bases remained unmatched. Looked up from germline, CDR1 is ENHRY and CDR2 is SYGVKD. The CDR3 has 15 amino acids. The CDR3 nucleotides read TGTGCCATCAGTGCTCTAGCGGGGTCCCAAGAGACCCAGTACTTC. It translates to CAISALAGSQETQYF.

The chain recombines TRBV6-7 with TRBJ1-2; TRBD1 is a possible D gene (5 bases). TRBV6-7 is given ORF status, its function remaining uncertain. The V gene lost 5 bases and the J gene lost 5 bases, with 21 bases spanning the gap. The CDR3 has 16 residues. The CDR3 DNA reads TGTGCCAGCAGTCGTGTGGGGCAGGGCAGAATTTATGGCTACACCTTC. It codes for CASSRVGQGRIYGYTF.

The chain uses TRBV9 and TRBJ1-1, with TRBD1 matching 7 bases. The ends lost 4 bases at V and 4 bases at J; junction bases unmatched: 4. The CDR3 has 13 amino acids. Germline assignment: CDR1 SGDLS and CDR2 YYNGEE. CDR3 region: CASSNQGGTEAFF. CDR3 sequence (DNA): TGTGCCAGCAGCAATCAGGGGGGCACTGAAGCTTTCTTT.

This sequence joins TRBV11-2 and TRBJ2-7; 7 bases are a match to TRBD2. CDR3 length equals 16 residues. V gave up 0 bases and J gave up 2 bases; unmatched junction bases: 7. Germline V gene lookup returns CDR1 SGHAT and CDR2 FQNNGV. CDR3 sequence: CASSLDPLADAYEQYF. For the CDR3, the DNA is TGTGCCAGCAGCTTAGACCCTCTAGCGGACGCCTACGAGCAGTACTTC. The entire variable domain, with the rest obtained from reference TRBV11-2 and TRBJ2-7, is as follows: EAGVAQSPRYKIIEKRQSVAFWCNPISGHATLYWYQQILGQGPKLLIQFQNNGVVDDSQLPKDRFSAERLKGVDSTLKIQPAKLEDSAVYLCASSLDPLADAYEQYFGPGTRLTVT.

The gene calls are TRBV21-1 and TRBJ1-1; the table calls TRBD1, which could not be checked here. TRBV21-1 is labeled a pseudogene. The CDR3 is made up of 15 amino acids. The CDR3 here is CASSPSTGVNTEAFF. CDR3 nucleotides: TGTGCCAGCAGCCCGTCGACAGGGGTGAACACTGAAGCTTTCTTT.

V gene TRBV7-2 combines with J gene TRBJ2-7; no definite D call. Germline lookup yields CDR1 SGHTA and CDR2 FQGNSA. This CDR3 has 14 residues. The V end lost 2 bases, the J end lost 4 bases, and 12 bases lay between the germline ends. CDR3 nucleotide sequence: TGTGCCAGCAGCTTATGGTCGGAGAAATACGAGCAGTACGTC. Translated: CASSLWSEKYEQYV.

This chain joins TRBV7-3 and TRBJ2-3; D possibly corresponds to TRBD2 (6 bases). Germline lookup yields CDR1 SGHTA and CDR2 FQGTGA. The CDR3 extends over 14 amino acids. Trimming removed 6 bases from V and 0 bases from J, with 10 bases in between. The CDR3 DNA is TGTGCCAGCAGGGCCGGGACTAGCACAGATACGCAGTATTTT. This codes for CASRAGTSTDTQYF.

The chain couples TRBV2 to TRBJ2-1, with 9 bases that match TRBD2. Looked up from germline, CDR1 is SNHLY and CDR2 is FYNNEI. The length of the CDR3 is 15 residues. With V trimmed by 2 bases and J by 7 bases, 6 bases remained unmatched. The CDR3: CASSERTSVGNEQFF. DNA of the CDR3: TGTGCCAGCAGTGAAAGGACTAGCGTGGGTAATGAGCAGTTCTTC.

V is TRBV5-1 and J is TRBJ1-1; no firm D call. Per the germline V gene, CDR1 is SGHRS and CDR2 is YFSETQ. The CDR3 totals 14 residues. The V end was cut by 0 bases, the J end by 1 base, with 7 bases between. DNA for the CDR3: TGCGCCAGCAGCTTGGGGGCCACGAACACTGAAGCTTTCTTT. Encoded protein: CASSLGATNTEAFF.

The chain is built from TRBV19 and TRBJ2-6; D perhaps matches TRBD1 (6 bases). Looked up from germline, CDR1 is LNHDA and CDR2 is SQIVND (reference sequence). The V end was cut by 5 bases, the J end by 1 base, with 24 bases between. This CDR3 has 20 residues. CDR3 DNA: TGTGCCAGTAGTCCCACCGGCCACAGGGTTGTGAAGTCTGGGGCCAACGTCCTGACTTTC. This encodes CASSPTGHRVVKSGANVLTF.

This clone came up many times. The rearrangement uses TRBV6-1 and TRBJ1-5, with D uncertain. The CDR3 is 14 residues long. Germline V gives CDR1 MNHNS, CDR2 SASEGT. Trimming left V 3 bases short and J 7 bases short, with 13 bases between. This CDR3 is CASSDSGDGQPQHF. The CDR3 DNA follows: TGTGCCAGCAGTGATTCAGGCGACGGCCAGCCCCAGCATTTT.

The DNA for the CDR3 is TGTGCCAGCAGCCAAGATGGAGATGGGTCAGATACGCAGTATTTT. Translating it yields CASSQDGDGSDTQYF. The rearrangement joins TRBV4-2 to TRBJ2-3; D ambiguous. Germline assignment: CDR1 LGHNA and CDR2 YNFKEQ. Trimming took 0 bases from V and 4 from J, leaving 11 bases between them. The CDR3 covers 15 residues.

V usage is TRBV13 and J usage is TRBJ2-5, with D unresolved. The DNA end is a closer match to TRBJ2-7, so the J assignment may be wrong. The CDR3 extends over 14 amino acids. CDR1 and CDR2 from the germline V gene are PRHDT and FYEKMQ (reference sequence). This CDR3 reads CASSLSRVSSEQYF. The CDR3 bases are TGTGCCAGCAGCTTATCTCGGGTTTCAAGCGAGCAGTACTTC.

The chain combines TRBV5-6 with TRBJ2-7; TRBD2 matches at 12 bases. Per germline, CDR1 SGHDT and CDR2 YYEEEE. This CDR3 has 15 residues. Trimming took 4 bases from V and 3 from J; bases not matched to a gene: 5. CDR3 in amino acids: CASSTGLAGHYEQYF. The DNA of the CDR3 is TGTGCCAGCAGCACGGGACTAGCGGGTCACTACGAGCAGTACTTC.

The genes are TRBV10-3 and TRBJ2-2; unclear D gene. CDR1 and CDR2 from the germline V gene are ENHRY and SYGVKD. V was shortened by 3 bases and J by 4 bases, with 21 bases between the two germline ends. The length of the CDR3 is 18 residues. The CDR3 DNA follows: TGTGCCATCAGTGACCCCTGGCAGAGAACCCGAGGCACCGGGGAGCTGTTTTTT. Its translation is CAISDPWQRTRGTGELFF.

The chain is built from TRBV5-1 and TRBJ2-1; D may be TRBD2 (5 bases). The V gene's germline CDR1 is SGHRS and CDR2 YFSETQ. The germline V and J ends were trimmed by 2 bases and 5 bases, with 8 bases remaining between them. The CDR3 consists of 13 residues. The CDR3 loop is CASSFSGNNEQFF. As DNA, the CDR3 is TGCGCCAGCAGCTTCTCGGGGAACAATGAGCAGTTCTTC.

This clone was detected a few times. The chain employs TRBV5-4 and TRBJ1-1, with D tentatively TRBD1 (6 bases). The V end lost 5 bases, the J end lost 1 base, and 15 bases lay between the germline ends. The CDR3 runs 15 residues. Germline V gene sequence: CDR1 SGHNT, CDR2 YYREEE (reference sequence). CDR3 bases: TGTGCCAGCAGTTATTCGGCAGGGGCGAACACTGAAGCTTTCTTT. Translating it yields CASSYSAGANTEAFF.

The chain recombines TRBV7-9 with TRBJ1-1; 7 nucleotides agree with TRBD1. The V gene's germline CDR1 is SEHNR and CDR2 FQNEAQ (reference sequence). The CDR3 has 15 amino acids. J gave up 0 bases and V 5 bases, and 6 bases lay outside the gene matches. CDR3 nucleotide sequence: TGTGCCAGCAGCCCCCGACAGGGTCTGAACACTGAAGCTTTCTTT. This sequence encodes CASSPRQGLNTEAFF.

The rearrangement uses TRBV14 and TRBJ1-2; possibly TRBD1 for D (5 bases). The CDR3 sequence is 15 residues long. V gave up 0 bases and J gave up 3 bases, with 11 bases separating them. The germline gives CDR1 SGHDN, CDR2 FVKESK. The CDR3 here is CASSQDLGQHYGYTF. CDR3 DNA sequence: TGTGCCAGCAGCCAAGATTTGGGGCAGCACTATGGCTACACCTTC.

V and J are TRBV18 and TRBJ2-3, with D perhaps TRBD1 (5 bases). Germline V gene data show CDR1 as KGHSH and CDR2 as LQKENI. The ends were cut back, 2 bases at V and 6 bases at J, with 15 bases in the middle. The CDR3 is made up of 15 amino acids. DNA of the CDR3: TGTGCCAGCTCACCAGGACAACAACGGTCGGATACGCAGTATTTT. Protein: CASSPGQQRSDTQYF.

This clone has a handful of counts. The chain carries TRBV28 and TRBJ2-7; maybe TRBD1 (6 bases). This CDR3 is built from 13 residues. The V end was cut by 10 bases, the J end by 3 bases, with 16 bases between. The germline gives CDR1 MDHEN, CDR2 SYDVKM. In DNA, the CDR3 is TGTGCCACTCAGGCGGACAGTTACTACGAGCAGTACTTC. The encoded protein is CATQADSYYEQYF.